The rows below give T cell receptor beta chains drawn from one sample of a study of regulatory T cells in long-lasting Graves disease. TCRdb redid the calling of the multiplex PCR reads with MiXCR, one entry per CDR3 protein. Of approximately 560,000 distinct CDR3 sequences listed, 15% to 20% are singletons. These records were also assigned to another study, of T cells in Graves' hyperthyroidism and ophthalmopathy.

Sequences were derived from peripheral blood mononuclear cells (PBMCs), sampled at new diagnosis, from a patient treated with antithyroid drugs. All receptors derive from a man younger than 35 with Graves disease. Each CDR3 is given with its conserved first and last residue. Each record gives: D gene, J gene, clone size, V gene, CDR3 DNA, CDR3 protein. D genes are given only for firm matches. Some rows mark clone size as missing; the rest say once, few, many or name a class of expanded clone.

D: TRBD1
J: TRBJ1-2
size: many
V: TRBV2
DNA: TGTGCCAGCACAGGGGGCTTTAACTATGGCTACACCTTC
CDR3: CASTGGFNYGYTF

D: -
J: TRBJ2-3
size: few
V: TRBV3-1
DNA: TGTGCCAGCAGCAATAATCGGGAGACAGGGCCCCTCGGCACAGATACGCAGTATTTT
CDR3: CASSNNRETGPLGTDTQYF

D: TRBD1
J: TRBJ2-2
size: many
V: TRBV12-3/TRBV12-4
DNA: TGTGCCAGCAGTCTCAGGACAGGGGCCTCGAACACCGGGGAGCTGTTTTTT
CDR3: CASSLRTGASNTGELFF

D: -
J: TRBJ2-7
size: many
V: TRBV6-1
DNA: TGTGCCAGCAGTCCCCGAGGTATTGTCAGTATCTACGAGCAGTACTTC
CDR3: CASSPRGIVSIYEQYF

D: TRBD2
J: TRBJ2-3
size: many
V: TRBV20-1
DNA: TGCAGTGCAAACCGACTAGCGGGAAACACAGATACGCAGTATTTT
CDR3: CSANRLAGNTDTQYF

D: -
J: TRBJ2-7
size: many
V: TRBV28
DNA: TGTGCCAGCAGTTTCGGATCACCCGGCGAGCAGTACTTC
CDR3: CASSFGSPGEQYF

D: TRBD1
J: TRBJ2-7
size: few
V: TRBV5-1
DNA: TGCGCCAGCAGCACCCCCGGGACAGGGTCTAACGAGCAGTACTTC
CDR3: CASSTPGTGSNEQYF

D: TRBD2
J: TRBJ2-1
size: many
V: TRBV27
DNA: TGTGCCAGCAGTTCCTTAGCGGGGTCGACCTACAATGAGCAGTTCTTC
CDR3: CASSSLAGSTYNEQFF

D: -
J: TRBJ1-5
size: -
V: TRBV19
DNA: TGTGCCAGTAGTATTCCCAATCAGCCCCAGCATTTT
CDR3: CASSIPNQPQHF

D: TRBD1
J: TRBJ1-5
size: many
V: TRBV20-1
DNA: TGCAGTGCGAGACAGGGCGGATCGCAGCCCCAGCATTTT
CDR3: CSARQGGSQPQHF

D: -
J: TRBJ2-7
size: few
V: TRBV29-1
DNA: TGCAGCGTAGTAGTATCCCACGAGCAGTACTTC
CDR3: CSVVVSHEQYF

D: -
J: TRBJ2-7
size: -
V: TRBV3-1
DNA: TGTGCCAGCAGCCAAGGGACAGAGTATTACGAGCAGTACTTC
CDR3: CASSQGTEYYEQYF

D: TRBD2
J: TRBJ2-1
size: -
V: TRBV6-9
DNA: TGTGCCAGCAGTTACTCTCCAGCGGGACCGACCTACAATGAGCAGTTCTTC
CDR3: CASSYSPAGPTYNEQFF

D: -
J: TRBJ1-1
size: -
V: TRBV6-1
DNA: TGTGCCAGCAGTCCCAGGGTAGGGGGCACTGAAGCTTTCTTT
CDR3: CASSPRVGGTEAFF

D: -
J: TRBJ2-5
size: many
V: TRBV6-1
DNA: TGTGCCAGCAGGGGGGCTCAGGGATGGGAGACCCAGTACTTC
CDR3: CASRGAQGWETQYF

D: -
J: TRBJ2-7
size: few
V: TRBV6-5
DNA: TGTGCCAGCAGTTACCCCGGAGGTGCTTCCTACGAGCAGTACTTC
CDR3: CASSYPGGASYEQYF

D: -
J: TRBJ2-7
size: few
V: TRBV19
DNA: TGTGCCAGTAGTATGCAGGGCAGGTCCTACGAGCAGTACTTC
CDR3: CASSMQGRSYEQYF

D: -
J: TRBJ1-1
size: -
V: TRBV5-1
DNA: TGCGCCAGCAAACCCCATGGGAACACTGAAGCTTTCTTT
CDR3: CASKPHGNTEAFF

D: TRBD2
J: TRBJ2-1
size: many
V: TRBV30
DNA: TGTGCCTGGAGTAGACTAGCGGGTACTTCCTACAATGAGCAGTTCTTC
CDR3: CAWSRLAGTSYNEQFF

D: -
J: TRBJ1-6
size: many
V: TRBV2
DNA: TGTGCCAGCAGTGAAGCGGCAGGGCGAACCTATAATTCACCCCTCCACTTT
CDR3: CASSEAAGRTYNSPLHF

D: -
J: TRBJ2-2
size: few
V: TRBV2
DNA: TGTGCCAGCAGCGGTCCGGGACACACCGCGAACACCGGGGAGCTGTTTTTT
CDR3: CASSGPGHTANTGELFF

D: -
J: TRBJ1-1
size: -
V: TRBV19
DNA: TGTGCCAGTAGATTTTGGGGGCAGGAGAACACTGAAGCTTTCTTT
CDR3: CASRFWGQENTEAFF

D: -
J: TRBJ1-5
size: few
V: TRBV28
DNA: TGTGCCAGCAGTTCGGGGGGTCTTAGCAATCAGCCCCAGCATTTT
CDR3: CASSSGGLSNQPQHF

D: TRBD2
J: TRBJ2-7
size: few
V: TRBV5-1
DNA: TGCGCCGGCAGCGGGGGACTCGGATCCTACGAGCAGTACTTC
CDR3: CAGSGGLGSYEQYF

D: TRBD2
J: TRBJ2-1
size: few
V: TRBV7-2
DNA: TGTGCCAGCAGCCAGCCGGGACTAGGGGTAAATGAGCAGTTCTTC
CDR3: CASSQPGLGVNEQFF

D: -
J: TRBJ2-1
size: -
V: TRBV20-1
DNA: TGCAGTGCTAGACGCGGAGGGGGCTACAATGAGCAGTTCTTC
CDR3: CSARRGGGYNEQFF

D: TRBD2
J: TRBJ2-1
size: -
V: TRBV6-4
DNA: TGTGCCAGCAGTGAAGGGACTAGCCTGGATGAGCAGTTCTTC
CDR3: CASSEGTSLDEQFF

D: -
J: TRBJ2-1
size: -
V: TRBV29-1
DNA: TGCAGCGTTCAACCCGGGGACGAGCAGTTCTTC
CDR3: CSVQPGDEQFF

D: -
J: TRBJ2-3
size: many
V: TRBV2
DNA: TGTGCCAGCAGCCGGGACTCCAGGAGGGGCACAGATACGCAGTATTTT
CDR3: CASSRDSRRGTDTQYF

D: TRBD1
J: TRBJ1-1
size: many
V: TRBV7-9
DNA: TGTGCCAGCAGCTTGGGACAGGGCTTCGTCACTGAAGCTTTCTTT
CDR3: CASSLGQGFVTEAFF

D: TRBD1
J: TRBJ2-2
size: -
V: TRBV6-5
DNA: TGTGCCAGCAGTTACCTCGGGACAGGGGCTAGTGGGGAGCTGTTTTTT
CDR3: CASSYLGTGASGELFF

D: -
J: TRBJ2-2
size: few
V: TRBV7-3
DNA: TGTGCCAGCAGCTCCGGGAGTCCCACCGGGGAGCTGTTTTTT
CDR3: CASSSGSPTGELFF

D: -
J: TRBJ1-6
size: few
V: TRBV7-9
DNA: TGTGCCAGCACCCATCTTGCCGACGGTTCACCCCTCCACTTT
CDR3: CASTHLADGSPLHF

D: -
J: TRBJ2-7
size: many
V: TRBV20-1
DNA: TGCAGTGCTAGAGACGGGGCAAAATCGGGCTACGAGCAGTACTTC
CDR3: CSARDGAKSGYEQYF

D: TRBD1
J: TRBJ1-1
size: -
V: TRBV15
DNA: TGTGCCACCAGGTTCGAGACAGGGGCGGGTACTGAAGCTTTCTTT
CDR3: CATRFETGAGTEAFF

D: TRBD1
J: TRBJ2-5
size: few
V: TRBV7-9
DNA: TGTGCCAGCAGCCCTTTCCGGGACAGGGGGCGGTTGACCCAGTACTTC
CDR3: CASSPFRDRGRLTQYF

D: -
J: TRBJ1-3
size: many
V: TRBV12-3/TRBV12-4
DNA: TGTGCCAGCAGTTTCGGGATCTCTGGAAACACCATATATTTT
CDR3: CASSFGISGNTIYF

D: -
J: TRBJ1-1
size: -
V: TRBV6-1
DNA: TGCGCCAGCAGTGACCTGACAGTACTGAACACTGAAGCTTTCTTT
CDR3: CASSDLTVLNTEAFF

D: TRBD1
J: TRBJ2-7
size: -
V: TRBV5-5
DNA: TGTGCCAGCAGCGAGGCAGGGGGCCACGAGCAGTACTTC
CDR3: CASSEAGGHEQYF

D: -
J: TRBJ2-3
size: -
V: TRBV30
DNA: TGTGCCTGGAGCTTACAGGTCTCTCGTAGGTATTTT
CDR3: CAWSLQVSRRYF

D: -
J: TRBJ2-5
size: -
V: TRBV18
DNA: TGTGCCAGCTCACCATCGGAAGAGACCCAGTACTTC
CDR3: CASSPSEETQYF

D: -
J: TRBJ2-7
size: many
V: TRBV11-2
DNA: TGTGCCAGCAGCCTTAGATCTCCAGGCCCCTACGAGCAGTACTTC
CDR3: CASSLRSPGPYEQYF

D: -
J: TRBJ2-7
size: many
V: TRBV20-1
DNA: TGCAGTGCTCCGGACAGCGACTCCTACGAGCAGTACTTC
CDR3: CSAPDSDSYEQYF

D: TRBD1
J: TRBJ1-2
size: many
V: TRBV28
DNA: TGTGCCAGCAGTTTATCCGCCTCGGGACAGGGACATGGCTACACCTTC
CDR3: CASSLSASGQGHGYTF